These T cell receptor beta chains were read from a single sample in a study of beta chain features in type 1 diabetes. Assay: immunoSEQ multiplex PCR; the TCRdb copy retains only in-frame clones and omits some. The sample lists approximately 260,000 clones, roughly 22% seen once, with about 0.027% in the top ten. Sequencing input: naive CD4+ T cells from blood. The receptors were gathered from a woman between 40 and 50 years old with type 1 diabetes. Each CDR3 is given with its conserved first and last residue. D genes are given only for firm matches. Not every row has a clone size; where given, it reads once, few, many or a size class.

cdr3_nt: TGCGCCAGCGGTCTGGTAGCGGGAGAGGGTGAGCAGTTCTTC
cdr3_aa: CASGLVAGEGEQFF
d_call: TRBD2
j_call: TRBJ2-1
v_call: TRBV5-1
clone_size: .

cdr3_nt: TGTGCCAGCATCCCCATAGGGGTTCTTTCACCCCTCCACTTT
cdr3_aa: CASIPIGVLSPLHF
d_call: .
j_call: TRBJ1-6
v_call: TRBV6-6
clone_size: .

cdr3_nt: TGTGCCTGGCAGGGAGGTGATGAGCAGTTCTTC
cdr3_aa: CAWQGGDEQFF
d_call: .
j_call: TRBJ2-1
v_call: TRBV30
clone_size: few

cdr3_nt: TGTGCCAGCAGGTACGAGGTTTACACTGAAGCTTTCTTT
cdr3_aa: CASRYEVYTEAFF
d_call: .
j_call: TRBJ1-1
v_call: TRBV2
clone_size: once

cdr3_nt: TGTGCCAGCAGCGTAGTCGGACAGGCCACCTACAATGAGCAGTTCTTC
cdr3_aa: CASSVVGQATYNEQFF
d_call: TRBD1
j_call: TRBJ2-1
v_call: TRBV9
clone_size: .

cdr3_nt: TGTGCCAGCAGTTTCGCGTGGACTGAAGCTTTCTTT
cdr3_aa: CASSFAWTEAFF
d_call: .
j_call: TRBJ1-1
v_call: TRBV28
clone_size: .

cdr3_nt: TGTGCCAGCAGAACCGGGACAGGGGGCATGACCCAGTACTTC
cdr3_aa: CASRTGTGGMTQYF
d_call: TRBD1
j_call: TRBJ2-5
v_call: TRBV28
clone_size: .

cdr3_nt: TGCAGCGTTGAAGTAGCGGGAGGGGTCACAGATACGCAGTATTTT
cdr3_aa: CSVEVAGGVTDTQYF
d_call: TRBD2
j_call: TRBJ2-3
v_call: TRBV29-1
clone_size: few

cdr3_nt: TGTGCCAGCAGCTCTAGCGGGAGCGGCACAGATACGCAGTATTTT
cdr3_aa: CASSSSGSGTDTQYF
d_call: TRBD2
j_call: TRBJ2-3
v_call: TRBV7-2
clone_size: few

cdr3_nt: TGCAGCGCCAAGGGACTAGATGCCGGGGAGCTGTTTTTT
cdr3_aa: CSAKGLDAGELFF
d_call: TRBD2
j_call: TRBJ2-2
v_call: TRBV29-1
clone_size: .

cdr3_nt: TGCAGCGTGGGTGGGGAGAATTATCAGCCCCAGCATTTT
cdr3_aa: CSVGGENYQPQHF
d_call: .
j_call: TRBJ1-5
v_call: TRBV29-1
clone_size: .

cdr3_nt: TGCGCCAGCAGCAGGGCGACAGGGCGGGTTACGGGCACTGAAGCTTTCTTT
cdr3_aa: CASSRATGRVTGTEAFF
d_call: TRBD1
j_call: TRBJ1-1
v_call: TRBV5-1
clone_size: few

cdr3_nt: TGTGCCAGCAGCGTAGCGGGTAGGGGTCCCTACAATGAGCAGTTCTTC
cdr3_aa: CASSVAGRGPYNEQFF
d_call: .
j_call: TRBJ2-1
v_call: TRBV9
clone_size: .

cdr3_nt: TGCGCCAGCAGCCAGGCGACAGAGGGCTACACCTTC
cdr3_aa: CASSQATEGYTF
d_call: .
j_call: TRBJ1-2
v_call: TRBV5-1
clone_size: few

cdr3_nt: TGCGCCAGCAGCCAAGATCTTCGGACTAGCGGGAGGCGGGATACGCAGTATTTT
cdr3_aa: CASSQDLRTSGRRDTQYF
d_call: TRBD2
j_call: TRBJ2-3
v_call: TRBV4-3
clone_size: .

cdr3_nt: TGCAGCGTGGGGACAGGGGGGCCCTCGTTTTACACTGAAGCTTTCTTT
cdr3_aa: CSVGTGGPSFYTEAFF
d_call: TRBD1
j_call: TRBJ1-1
v_call: TRBV29-1
clone_size: once

cdr3_nt: TGTGCCAGCAGTTTGACTAGCCTGGAGACCCAGTACTTC
cdr3_aa: CASSLTSLETQYF
d_call: TRBD2
j_call: TRBJ2-5
v_call: TRBV28
clone_size: .

cdr3_nt: TGTGCCAGCAGCTTGAGAGAGGGGGATGAAGCTTTCTTT
cdr3_aa: CASSLREGDEAFF
d_call: .
j_call: TRBJ1-1
v_call: TRBV7-2
clone_size: few

cdr3_nt: TGTGCCAGCAGCTTCCCACAGAACCTCTATGGCTACACCTTC
cdr3_aa: CASSFPQNLYGYTF
d_call: .
j_call: TRBJ1-2
v_call: TRBV7-2
clone_size: .

cdr3_nt: TGTGCCAGCTCACCCCGGGACACCAGAAACACTGAAGCTTTCTTT
cdr3_aa: CASSPRDTRNTEAFF
d_call: .
j_call: TRBJ1-1
v_call: TRBV18
clone_size: few

cdr3_nt: TGTGCCAGCAGCCATCTGGGACAGGGCACTGAAGCTTTCTTT
cdr3_aa: CASSHLGQGTEAFF
d_call: TRBD1
j_call: TRBJ1-1
v_call: TRBV4-2
clone_size: few

cdr3_nt: TGCGCCAGCAGCCCCCACAGGGACCATGAGCAGTTCTTC
cdr3_aa: CASSPHRDHEQFF
d_call: .
j_call: TRBJ2-1
v_call: TRBV5-1
clone_size: few

cdr3_nt: TGTGCCAGCAGTTCCTCCGGGACAGGGATTCGGGAAAAACTGTTTTTT
cdr3_aa: CASSSSGTGIREKLFF
d_call: TRBD1
j_call: TRBJ1-4
v_call: TRBV6-5
clone_size: .

cdr3_nt: TGTGCCAGTAGTCGGACAGGTGCTAATCAGCCCCAGCATTTT
cdr3_aa: CASSRTGANQPQHF
d_call: TRBD1
j_call: TRBJ1-5
v_call: TRBV19
clone_size: few

cdr3_nt: TGTGCCAGCAGCGTTGGACAGAGGAACACTGAAGCTTTCTTT
cdr3_aa: CASSVGQRNTEAFF
d_call: .
j_call: TRBJ1-1
v_call: TRBV7-9
clone_size: once

cdr3_nt: TGTGCCAGCAGCGGAGTGACAGGGTCCAATGGCTACACCTTC
cdr3_aa: CASSGVTGSNGYTF
d_call: TRBD1
j_call: TRBJ1-2
v_call: TRBV5-6
clone_size: .